A single sample is the source of the 23 T cell receptor beta chains below, sequenced in a study of response to subunit inactivated influenza vaccine. MiXCR, applied by TCRdb to the RT-PCR reads, yields one record per CDR3 protein. This table holds under 550,000 distinct CDR3 sequences, around 7.7% found once. The sample in question was PBMCs from blood, obtained about 24 months after vaccination. The receptors stem from a man aged 45 to 70 who received an inactivated influenza vaccine.

The genes are TRBV10-3 and TRBJ1-4; 7 positions agree with TRBD1. Germline V gives CDR1 ENHRY, CDR2 SYGVKD. Unmatched junction bases numbered 5, after V lost 7 bases and J lost 6 bases. The CDR3 loop spans 13 amino acids. The CDR3 reads CAIKGTADEKLFF. Written as DNA, the CDR3 is TGTGCCATCAAAGGGACAGCGGATGAAAAACTGTTTTTT.

The chain has TRBV20-1 and TRBJ2-2; no clear D. CDR1 DFQATT and CDR2 SNEGSKA come from the germline V gene (reference sequence). The V gene lost 6 bases and the J gene lost 0 bases, with 11 bases spanning the gap. This CDR3 spans 14 amino acids. The CDR3 DNA reads TGCAGTGCCTCCGAGTCCGCGAACACCGGGGAGCTGTTTTTT. Its protein product is CSASESANTGELFF.

This clonotype was counted between two and nine times. The CDR3 region has the DNA TGCAGTGCCCCGGGTCTTAGCACCGGGGAGCTGTTTTTT. As protein: CSAPGLSTGELFF. The rearrangement joins TRBV20-1 to TRBJ2-2; no reliable D call. Trimming took off 6 bases at V and 4 bases at J, with 12 bases between the two ends. The CDR3 is made up of 13 amino acids. The V gene's germline CDR1 is DFQATT and CDR2 SNEGSKA (reference sequence).

The chain recombines TRBV4-1 with TRBJ2-1; D remains ambiguous. CDR3 length equals 13 residues. V was pared by 3 bases and J by 3 bases, with 6 bases between. Germline V CDR1 and CDR2: MGHRA, YSYEKL. CDR3 residues: CASSQWDYNEQFF. The CDR3 nucleotides read TGCGCCAGCAGCCAGTGGGACTACAATGAGCAGTTCTTC.

The chain employs TRBV20-1 and TRBJ2-3, with TRBD1 matching 8 bases. V gave up 3 bases and J gave up 1 base; unmatched junction bases: 3. Germline loops: CDR1 DFQATT, CDR2 SNEGSKA (reference sequence). The length of the CDR3 is 14 residues. CDR3 nucleotide sequence: TGCAGTGCTAGTAAACAGGGGGGCACAGATACGCAGTATTTT. As protein: CSASKQGGTDTQYF.

The V and J genes are TRBV6-1 and TRBJ2-1; TRBD2 is a possible D gene (7 bases). Looked up from germline, CDR1 is MNHNS and CDR2 is SASEGT. There are 15 residues in the CDR3. The V end was cut by 6 bases, the J end by 2 bases, with 14 bases between. As DNA, the CDR3 is TGTGCCAGCAGATTGCGGGGGCACACCTACAATGAGCAGTTCTTC. Protein sequence: CASRLRGHTYNEQFF.

There are a few counts of this clonotype. J is TRBJ2-6 and V is TRBV5-5, with D possibly matching TRBD1 (5 bases). There are 15 residues in the CDR3. V was clipped by 0 bases and J by 4 bases, with 8 bases between them. The germline CDR1 and CDR2 sequences are SGHKS and YYEKEE (reference sequence). The CDR3 sequence: CASSLVQGGANVLTF. CDR3 nucleotide sequence: TGTGCCAGCAGCTTGGTTCAGGGAGGGGCCAACGTCCTGACTTTC.

The V call is TRBV10-3, the J call TRBJ2-1, with 13 bases fitting TRBD2. This CDR3 comprises 17 residues. J gave up 5 bases and V 4 bases, and 8 bases lay outside the gene matches. Germline assignment: CDR1 ENHRY and CDR2 SYGVKD. The CDR3 DNA follows: TGTGCCATCAGTGGACTAGCGGGGGGCTCCTCAAACAATGAGCAGTTCTTC. Protein product: CAISGLAGGSSNNEQFF.

A few counts support this clonotype. The J gene is TRBJ1-4, the V gene TRBV6-5; D gene ambiguous. The CDR3 contains 13 residues. Looked up from germline, CDR1 is MNHEY and CDR2 is SVGAGI. V was shortened by 5 bases and J by 4 bases, with 8 bases between the two germline ends. The CDR3 loop is CASSNGNNEKLFF. CDR3 DNA: TGTGCCAGCAGTAACGGGAATAATGAAAAACTGTTTTTT.

The sample holds a few counts of this clonotype. The rearrangement uses TRBV28 and TRBJ2-7; D not certain. CDR1 is MDHEN and CDR2 is SYDVKM in the germline V gene. The CDR3 sequence is 15 residues long. Trimming cost V 4 bases and J 6 bases, with 19 bases left between them. The DNA of the CDR3 is TGTGCCAGCAGTTCCAATCCTTTAGAAACCTCCGAGCAGTACTTC. Its protein product is CASSSNPLETSEQYF.

This clonotype was counted between two and nine times. V and J are TRBV29-1 and TRBJ2-5; D unclear. Germline values: CDR1 SQVTM, CDR2 ANQGSEA. V shed 6 bases and J shed 1 base, with 6 bases lying between them. The length of the CDR3 is 11 residues. The CDR3 here is CSVRGQETQYF. The CDR3 DNA reads as TGCAGCGTGCGAGGCCAAGAGACCCAGTACTTC.

This clonotype occurred a few times. The chain couples TRBV3-1 to TRBJ2-7; D is undetermined. Germline assignment: CDR1 LGHDT and CDR2 YNNKEL (reference sequence). The CDR3 extends over 13 amino acids. The ends were cut back, 1 base at V and 2 bases at J, with 6 bases in the middle. The CDR3 sequence is CASSQVPTYEQYF. Here the CDR3 DNA reads TGTGCCAGCAGCCAAGTGCCGACCTACGAGCAGTACTTC.

The chain uses TRBV5-1 and TRBJ2-3; maybe TRBD2 (6 bases). Trimming stripped 8 bases from V and 3 bases from J, with 22 bases between. Looked up from germline, CDR1 is SGHRS and CDR2 is YFSETQ. The CDR3 consists of 16 residues. The CDR3 reads CASGTGNSGITDTQYF. The CDR3 DNA is TGCGCCAGTGGGACGGGTAATAGCGGTATTACAGATACGCAGTATTTT.

Only a few counts were recorded for this clonotype. This sequence joins TRBV28 and TRBJ2-3; tentatively, D is TRBD1 (6 bases). The CDR3 is 19 amino acids. CDR1 and CDR2 (germline): MDHEN, SYDVKM. Between the trimmed V and J ends, which lost 3 bases and 2 bases, there was a span of 24 bases. CDR3 sequence: CASSFTFEGVRLLTDTQYF. The CDR3 region has the DNA TGTGCCAGCAGTTTTACGTTTGAGGGGGTTCGTCTTCTCACAGATACGCAGTATTTT.

The chain combines TRBV19 with TRBJ1-5; D gene unclear. V gave up 3 bases and J gave up 1 base, with 13 bases separating them. This CDR3 contains 16 residues. Germline assignment: CDR1 LNHDA and CDR2 SQIVND (reference sequence). The CDR3 coding sequence is TGTGCCAGTAGTATTAGGCCCCTAAACAGCAATCAGCCCCAGCATTTT. This encodes CASSIRPLNSNQPQHF. The variable domain in full, with the rest retrieved from reference TRBV19 and TRBJ1-5, is DGGITQSPKYLFRKEGQNVTLSCEQNLNHDAMYWYRQDPGQGLRLIYYSQIVNDFQKGDIAEGYSVSREKKESFPLTVTSAQKNPTAFYLCASSIRPLNSNQPQHFGDGTRLSIL.

This clonotype showed up just a few times. The chain carries TRBV7-9 and TRBJ2-1; D may match TRBD1 or TRBD2 (6 bases each). The ends were cut back, 7 bases at V and 5 bases at J, with 21 bases in the middle. Germline lookup yields CDR1 SEHNR and CDR2 FQNEAQ (reference sequence). The CDR3 covers 16 residues. The CDR3 spells CASTDHGGGPHNEQFF. As DNA, the CDR3 is TGTGCCAGCACCGATCACGGGGGCGGACCGCACAATGAGCAGTTCTTC. Drawing the rest from reference TRBV7-9 and TRBJ2-1, the complete variable domain is DTGVSQNPRHKITKRGQNVTFRCDPISEHNRLYWYRQTLGQGPEFLTYFQNEAQLEKSRLLSDRFSAERPKGSFSTLEIQRTEQGDSAMYLCASTDHGGGPHNEQFFGPGTRLTVL.

A few counts support this clonotype. This rearrangement joins TRBV11-1 to TRBJ2-3; TRBD2 matches 12 bases. This CDR3 comprises 18 residues. Germline lookup yields CDR1 SGHAT and CDR2 FQDESV (reference sequence). Germline trimming cut 2 bases from V and 0 bases from J; bases unmatched to any gene: 6. CDR3 sequence reads: CASSLNAGTSGSTDTQYF. CDR3 DNA: TGTGCCAGCAGCTTAAACGCCGGGACTAGCGGGAGCACAGATACGCAGTATTTT.

This clonotype was counted ten times or more. Here the CDR3 DNA reads TGTGCCAGCAGCTTACAGGCTTCTGGCACTGAAGCTTTCTTT. Protein product: CASSLQASGTEAFF. The chain recombines TRBV11-2 with TRBJ1-1; the D is unclear. The germline V and J ends were trimmed by 2 bases and 4 bases, with 11 bases remaining between them. From germline, CDR1 is SGHAT and CDR2 FQNNGV. CDR3 length: 14 residues.

This clonotype was detected only a few times. V gene TRBV4-1 combines with J gene TRBJ2-7; D not certain. The V gene lost 0 bases and the J gene lost 4 bases, with 16 bases spanning the gap. CDR3 length equals 16 residues. Looked up from germline, CDR1 is MGHRA and CDR2 is YSYEKL. This CDR3 is CASSQDPSATAYEQYF. The CDR3 nucleotides are TGCGCCAGCAGCCAAGATCCGAGCGCCACCGCTTACGAGCAGTACTTC.

This chain connects TRBV20-1 to TRBJ1-1; D possibly corresponds to TRBD1 (6 bases). The germline V gene encodes CDR1 DFQATT and CDR2 SNEGSKA (reference sequence). V was clipped by 1 base and J by 1 base, with 13 bases between them. CDR3 length equals 15 residues. CDR3 protein: CSARGGMTGNTEAFF. CDR3 nucleotides: TGCAGTGCTAGAGGGGGGATGACAGGGAACACTGAAGCTTTCTTT.

This clonotype was detected a few times. The chain has TRBV12-5 and TRBJ1-5; possible D gene TRBD1, 6 bases. In germline, CDR1 is LGHNT, CDR2 FRNRAP. V was trimmed by 6 bases and J by 10 bases, leaving 19 bases between them. There are 14 residues in the CDR3. CDR3 sequence reads: CASGNRIRDKPQHF. For the CDR3, the DNA is TGTGCTAGTGGCAACCGAATCCGGGACAAACCCCAGCATTTT.

This clonotype showed up just a few times. V is TRBV20-1 and J is TRBJ1-5, with D possibly matching TRBD1 (5 bases). With 6 bases removed from V and 0 bases from J, the gap between germline ends came to 18 bases. The CDR3 is made up of 16 amino acids. CDR1 and CDR2 (germline): DFQATT, SNEGSKA (reference sequence). The CDR3 DNA reads TGCAGTGCCCAAAGGCGGGGGTCGTATAGCAATCAGCCCCAGCATTTT. Encoded protein: CSAQRRGSYSNQPQHF.

This sequence joins TRBV20-1 and TRBJ1-1; weak D call: TRBD1 (6 bases). The CDR3 spans 14 residues. Germline-derived CDR1 and CDR2 are DFQATT and SNEGSKA (reference sequence). Trimming pared 3 bases from V and 4 bases from J, leaving 15 bases between. As DNA, the CDR3 is TGCAGTGCTAGCTTTGAGGGGGGGGGCACTGAAGCTTTCTTT. This gives the protein CSASFEGGGTEAFF.